This is a list of T cell receptor beta chains from one sample in a study of cytomegalovirus exposure and HLA in healthy donors. Sequencing used immunoSEQ multiplex PCR; TCRdb keeps in-frame clones, though not all of them. Of about 120,000 clones listed, 70% to 80% are singletons. Sequencing was performed on PBMCs. The receptors were sampled from a man between 18 and 35 years old in good health and CMV-seronegative. CDR3s leave out the opening cysteine and the closing phenylalanine or tryptophan. The order of the fields is D gene, V gene, J gene, CDR3 protein. D genes are given only for firm matches.

NA	TRBV30	TRBJ1-1	AGRNGLNTEAF
TRBD1	TRBV7-9	TRBJ1-1	ASSDRDRGKTF
NA	TRBV28	TRBJ1-5	ASWVAERNQPQH
TRBD1	TRBV15	TRBJ2-5	ATSAFRDRGGEETQY
NA	TRBV27	TRBJ1-1	ASSTNPRTVARAF
TRBD2	TRBV5-6	TRBJ2-7	ASSLLGTSGVRGEQY
TRBD2	TRBV6-1	TRBJ2-5	ASNPSGQETQY
NA	TRBV7-9	TRBJ2-1	ASSHDWKQF
TRBD2	TRBV6-5	TRBJ2-5	ASRLAGRETQY
NA	TRBV7-9	TRBJ1-1	ASSLEQAEGDF
TRBD1	TRBV7-7	TRBJ2-1	ASSKAGQGNEQF
TRBD2	TRBV5-1	TRBJ2-3	ASSLSGRAGDTQY
NA	TRBV9	TRBJ1-1	ASSPQDLGEAF
NA	TRBV5-1	TRBJ2-3	ASSSTGLLTDTQY
TRBD2	TRBV19	TRBJ2-1	ASSTGGGLAGATYNEQF
NA	TRBV4-2	TRBJ2-2	ASSQEGLTGELF
TRBD2	TRBV6-5	TRBJ2-1	ASSYTGLAGGNEQF
TRBD2	TRBV28	TRBJ2-5	ASSLWHGLAGVGETQY
NA	TRBV9	TRBJ2-1	ASSPRQTNEQF
NA	TRBV30	TRBJ2-1	AWSVMGDNEQF
TRBD2	TRBV9	TRBJ2-1	ASSVLLADSYNEQF
NA	TRBV29-1	TRBJ2-3	SVRSGTTTDTQY
NA	TRBV4-1	TRBJ2-4	ASSHLGQGGKNIQY
NA	TRBV6-5	TRBJ2-5	ASSEGLQKETQY
NA	TRBV19	TRBJ1-1	ASTYRGGASPEAF
NA	TRBV19	TRBJ1-5	ASSIQQNRNQPQH
NA	TRBV6-1	TRBJ1-2	ASSEAHGVQYGYT